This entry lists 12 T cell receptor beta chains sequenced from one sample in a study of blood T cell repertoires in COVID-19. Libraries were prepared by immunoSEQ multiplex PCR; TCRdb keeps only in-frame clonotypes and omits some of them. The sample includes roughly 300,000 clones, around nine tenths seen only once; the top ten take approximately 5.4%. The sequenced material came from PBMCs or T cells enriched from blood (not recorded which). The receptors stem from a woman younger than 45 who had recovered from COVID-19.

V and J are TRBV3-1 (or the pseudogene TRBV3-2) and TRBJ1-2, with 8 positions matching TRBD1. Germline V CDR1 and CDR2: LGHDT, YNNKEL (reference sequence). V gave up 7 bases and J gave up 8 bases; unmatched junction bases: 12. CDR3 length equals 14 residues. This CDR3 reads CASTAAGGAIGYTF. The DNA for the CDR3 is TGTGCCAGCACTGCGGCAGGGGGCGCGATCGGCTACACCTTC.

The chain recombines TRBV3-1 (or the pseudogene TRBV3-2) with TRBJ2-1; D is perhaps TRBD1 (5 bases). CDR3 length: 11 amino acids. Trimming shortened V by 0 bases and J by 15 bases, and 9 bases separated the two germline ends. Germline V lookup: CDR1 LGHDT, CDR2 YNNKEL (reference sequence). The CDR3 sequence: CASSQEGPRFF. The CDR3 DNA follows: TGTGCCAGCAGCCAAGAGGGGCCCAGGTTCTTC.

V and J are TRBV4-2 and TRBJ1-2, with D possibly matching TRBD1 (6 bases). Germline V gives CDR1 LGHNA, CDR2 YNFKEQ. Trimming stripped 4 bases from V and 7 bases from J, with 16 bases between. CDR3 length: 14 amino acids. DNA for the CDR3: TGTGCCAGCAGCCTCTCCGGACAGTACGCTGGCTACACCTTC. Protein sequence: CASSLSGQYAGYTF.

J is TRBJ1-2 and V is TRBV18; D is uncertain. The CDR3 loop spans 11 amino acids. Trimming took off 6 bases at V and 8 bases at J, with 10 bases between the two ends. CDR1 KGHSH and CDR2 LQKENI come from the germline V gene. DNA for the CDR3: TGTGCCAGCTCGCCCGGAGAAGGCTACACCTTC. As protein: CASSPGEGYTF.

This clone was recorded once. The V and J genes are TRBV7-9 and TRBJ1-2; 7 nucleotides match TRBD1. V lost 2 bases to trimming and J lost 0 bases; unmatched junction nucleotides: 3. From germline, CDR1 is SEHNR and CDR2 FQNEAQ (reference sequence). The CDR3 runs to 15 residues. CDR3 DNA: TGTGCCAGCAGCTTAAGGGACAGAGCTAACTATGGCTACACCTTC. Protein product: CASSLRDRANYGYTF.

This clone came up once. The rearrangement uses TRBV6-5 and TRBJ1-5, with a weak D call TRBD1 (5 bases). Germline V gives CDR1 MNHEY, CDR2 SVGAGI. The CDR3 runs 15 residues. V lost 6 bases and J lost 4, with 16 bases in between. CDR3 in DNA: TGTGCCAGCAGCCCGGATGGGGCGATTAATCAGCCCCAGCATTTT. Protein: CASSPDGAINQPQHF.

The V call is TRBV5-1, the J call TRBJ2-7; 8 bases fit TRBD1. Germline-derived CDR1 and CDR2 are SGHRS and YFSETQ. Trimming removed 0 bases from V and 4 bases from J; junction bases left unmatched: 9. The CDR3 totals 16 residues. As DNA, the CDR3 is TGCGCCAGCAGCTTGGCGGACAGGGCAAAAACGTACGAGCAGTACTTC. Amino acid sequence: CASSLADRAKTYEQYF.

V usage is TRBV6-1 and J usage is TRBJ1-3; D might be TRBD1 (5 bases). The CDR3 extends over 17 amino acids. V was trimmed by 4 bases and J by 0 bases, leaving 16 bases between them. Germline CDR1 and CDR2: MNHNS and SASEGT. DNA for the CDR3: TGTGCCAGCAGTGCGTCACAGGCATCGCGCTCTGGAAACACCATATATTTT. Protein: CASSASQASRSGNTIYF.

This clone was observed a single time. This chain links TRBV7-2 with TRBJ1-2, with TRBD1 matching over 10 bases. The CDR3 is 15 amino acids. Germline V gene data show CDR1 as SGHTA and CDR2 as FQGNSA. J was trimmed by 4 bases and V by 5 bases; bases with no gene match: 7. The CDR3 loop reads CASSTRTGGGYGYTF. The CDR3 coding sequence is TGTGCCAGCAGCACACGGACAGGGGGTGGCTATGGCTACACCTTC.

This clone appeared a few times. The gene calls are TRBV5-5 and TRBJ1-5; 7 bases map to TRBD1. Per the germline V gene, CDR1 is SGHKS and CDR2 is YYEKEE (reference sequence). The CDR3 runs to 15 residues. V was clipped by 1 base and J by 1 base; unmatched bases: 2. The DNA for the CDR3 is TGTGCCAGCAGCTTGTGGGACAGAAGCAATCAGCCCCAGCATTTT. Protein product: CASSLWDRSNQPQHF.

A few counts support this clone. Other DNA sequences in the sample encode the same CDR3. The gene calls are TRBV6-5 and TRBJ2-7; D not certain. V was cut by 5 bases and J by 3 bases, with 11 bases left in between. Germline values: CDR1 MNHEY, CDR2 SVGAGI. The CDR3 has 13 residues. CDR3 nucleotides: TGTGCCAGCAGTCCCGGTGTCATCTACGAGCAGTACTTC. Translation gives CASSPGVIYEQYF.

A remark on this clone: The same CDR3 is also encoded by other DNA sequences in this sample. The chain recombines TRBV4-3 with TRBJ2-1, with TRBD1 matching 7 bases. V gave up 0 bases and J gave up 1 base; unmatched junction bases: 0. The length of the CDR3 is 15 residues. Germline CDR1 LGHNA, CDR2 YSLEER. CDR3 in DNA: TGCGCCAGCAGCCAAGACAGGGGGTCCTACAATGAGCAGTTCTTC. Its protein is CASSQDRGSYNEQFF.